This T cell receptor beta chain was obtained from a study of blood T cell repertoires in COVID-19. Study overall: Spain, Italy and the United States supplied samples that represented acute and convalescent COVID-19. Sample material is recorded as cDNA or gDNA derived from T cells, B-cell-depleted T cells, or PBMCs.

Original methodology: Cell counts per sample came from amplifying reference gene primers. TCRdb's copy holds only in-frame clones and misses some; the assay was immunoSEQ multiplex PCR. The D gene and trimming were derived from the DNA, and the V and J assignments and clone size from that table. Of 150,000 or so clones in the sample, just over 85% were seen once. V was pared by 2 bases and J by 4 bases, with 11 bases between. The CDR3 is 14 residues long. Germline values: CDR1 MGHRA, CDR2 YSYEKL. V and J are TRBV4-1 and TRBJ1-1; tentative D call: TRBD1 (6 bases). The sequencing input was peripheral blood. The sequence came from a man aged 50-59 years with active or convalescent COVID-19. CDR3 region: CASSQQGSSTEAFF. For the CDR3, the DNA is TGCGCCAGCAGCCAACAGGGGTCGAGCACTGAAGCTTTCTTT.